The entry below gives a single T cell receptor (beta chain) sequence along with its context. These data are taken from a study of cytomegalovirus exposure and HLA in healthy donors. The length of the CDR3 is 16 residues. V trimming: 3 bases; J trimming: 4 bases; junction bases outside the gene matches: 4. Germline V CDR1 and CDR2: SGDLS, YYNGEE. PCR used 60 Vbeta primers and 13 Jbeta primers. Assay: immunoSEQ multiplex PCR; the TCRdb copy retains only in-frame clones and omits some. The sample contains 100,000 to 150,000 clones, roughly 80% of which appear only once. The clonotype was recovered from a female donor in good health and CMV-seronegative. The J gene is TRBJ2-1, the V gene TRBV9; 13 bases align to TRBD2. Material: PBMCs. The CDR3, as DNA: TGTGCCAGCAGCGCCAGGACTAGCGGGGGATACAATGAGCAGTTCTTC. Protein: CASSARTSGGYNEQFF. The whole variable domain, remainder taken from reference TRBV9 and TRBJ2-1, is DSGVTQTPKHLITATGQRVTLRCSPRSGDLSVYWYQQSLDQGLQFLIQYYNGEERAKGNILERFSAQQFPDLHSELNLSSLELGDSALYFCASSARTSGGYNEQFFGPGTRLTVL.